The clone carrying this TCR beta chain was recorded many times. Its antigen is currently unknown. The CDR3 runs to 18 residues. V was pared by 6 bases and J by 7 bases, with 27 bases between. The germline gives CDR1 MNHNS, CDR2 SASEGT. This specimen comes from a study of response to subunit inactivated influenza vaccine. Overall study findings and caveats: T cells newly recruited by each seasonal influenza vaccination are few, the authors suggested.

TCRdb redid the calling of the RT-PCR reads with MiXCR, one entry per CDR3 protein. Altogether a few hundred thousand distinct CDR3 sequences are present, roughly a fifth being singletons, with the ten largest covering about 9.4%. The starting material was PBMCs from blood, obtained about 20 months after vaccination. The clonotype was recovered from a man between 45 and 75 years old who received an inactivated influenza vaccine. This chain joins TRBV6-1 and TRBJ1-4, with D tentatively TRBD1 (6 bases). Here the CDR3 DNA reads TGTGCCAGCAGCCCACGGGAGAGCTGGGGGCGCGAAGGTGAAAAACTGTTTTTT. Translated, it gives CASSPRESWGREGEKLFF.